This T cell receptor (beta chain) was sequenced for a study of blood T cells in healthy people across ages. Study-wide background: About one barcoded beta molecule per two T cells came from capture by template switching.

A sample-barcoded 5' primer and a J-beta primer mix were used in a second PCR of roughly 6 to 11 cycles. TCRdb recomputed calls from the 5' RACE reads with MiXCR, one row per CDR3 protein. The sample yields hundreds of thousands of distinct CDR3 sequences, 35% to 40% seen once. The V and J ends lost 3 bases and 0 bases respectively, with 16 bases between them. The CDR3 has 17 amino acids. Germline V gene sequence: CDR1 SGHTA, CDR2 FQGNSA. Each individual donor underwent a draw of ten milliliters of peripheral blood. Extractions gave at least 5 micrograms of total RNA per sample. The receptor's source is a man younger than 30 in good health. Sequencing input: blood. The V and J genes are TRBV7-2 and TRBJ2-3; D might be TRBD2 (6 bases). DNA for the CDR3: TGTGCCAGCAGCTTGGTTAGCGGAAGCCTTAGCACAGATACGCAGTATTTT. As protein: CASSLVSGSLSTDTQYF.